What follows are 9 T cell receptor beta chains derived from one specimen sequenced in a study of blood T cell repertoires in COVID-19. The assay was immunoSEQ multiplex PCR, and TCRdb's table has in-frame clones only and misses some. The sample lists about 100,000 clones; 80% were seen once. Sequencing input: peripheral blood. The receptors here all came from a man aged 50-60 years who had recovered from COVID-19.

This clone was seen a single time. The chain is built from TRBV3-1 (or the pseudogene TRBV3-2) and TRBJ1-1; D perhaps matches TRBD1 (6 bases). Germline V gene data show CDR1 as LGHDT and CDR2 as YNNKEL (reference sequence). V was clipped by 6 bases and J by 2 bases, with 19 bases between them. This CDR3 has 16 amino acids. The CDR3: CASSRTVTLPNTEAFF. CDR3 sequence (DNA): TGTGCCAGCAGTCGGACAGTTACCCTTCCCAACACTGAAGCTTTCTTT.

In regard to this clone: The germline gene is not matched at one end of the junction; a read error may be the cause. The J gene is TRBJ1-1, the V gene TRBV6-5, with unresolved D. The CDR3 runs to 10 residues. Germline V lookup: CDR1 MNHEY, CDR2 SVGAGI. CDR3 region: CASDFPRSHF. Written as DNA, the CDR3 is TGTGCCAGCGACTTTCCACGGTCCCACTTT.

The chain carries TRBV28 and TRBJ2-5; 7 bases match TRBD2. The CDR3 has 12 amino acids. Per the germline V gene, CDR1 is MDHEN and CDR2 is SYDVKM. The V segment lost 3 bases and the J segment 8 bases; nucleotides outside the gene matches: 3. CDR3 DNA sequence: TGTGCCAGCAGTTTTGGGGGGGGAACCCAGTACTTC. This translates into CASSFGGGTQYF.

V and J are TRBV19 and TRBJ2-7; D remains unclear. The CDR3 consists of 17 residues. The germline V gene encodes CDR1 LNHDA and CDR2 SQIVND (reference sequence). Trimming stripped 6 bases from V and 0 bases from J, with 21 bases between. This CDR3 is CASSDWRGDTSSYEQYF. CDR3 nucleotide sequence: TGTGCCAGTAGCGACTGGAGAGGAGATACAAGCTCCTACGAGCAGTACTTC.

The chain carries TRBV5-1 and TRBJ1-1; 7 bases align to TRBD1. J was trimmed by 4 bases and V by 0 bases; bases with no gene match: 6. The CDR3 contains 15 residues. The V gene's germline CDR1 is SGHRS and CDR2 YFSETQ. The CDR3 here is CASSLAEGAGTEAFF. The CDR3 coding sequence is TGCGCCAGCAGCTTGGCCGAGGGGGCAGGCACTGAAGCTTTCTTT.

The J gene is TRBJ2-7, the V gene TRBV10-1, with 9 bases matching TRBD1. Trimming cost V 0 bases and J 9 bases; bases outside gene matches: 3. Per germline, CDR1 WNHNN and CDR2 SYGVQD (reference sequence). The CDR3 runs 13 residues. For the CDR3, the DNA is TGCGCCAGCAGTGAGTCGAGACAGGGGGTGCAGTACTTC. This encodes CASSESRQGVQYF.

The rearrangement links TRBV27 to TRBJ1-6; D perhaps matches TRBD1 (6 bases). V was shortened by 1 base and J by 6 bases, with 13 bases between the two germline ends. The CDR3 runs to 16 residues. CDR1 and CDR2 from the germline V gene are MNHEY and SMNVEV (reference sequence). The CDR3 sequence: CASSLWETGPNSPLHF. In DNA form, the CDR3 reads TGTGCCAGCAGTTTATGGGAAACAGGGCCTAATTCACCCCTCCACTTT.

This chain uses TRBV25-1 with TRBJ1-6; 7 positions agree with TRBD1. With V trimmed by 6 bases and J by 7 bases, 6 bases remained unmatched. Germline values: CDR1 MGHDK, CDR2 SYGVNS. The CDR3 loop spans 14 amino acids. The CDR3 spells CASRQTGYNSPLHF. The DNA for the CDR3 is TGTGCCAGCAGGCAGACAGGGTACAATTCACCCCTCCACTTT. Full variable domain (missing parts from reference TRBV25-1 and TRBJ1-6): EADIYQTPRYLVIGTGKKITLECSQTMGHDKMYWYQQDPGMELHLIHYSYGVNSTEKGDLSSESTVSRIRTEHFPLTLESARPSHTSQYLCASRQTGYNSPLHFGNGTRLTVT.

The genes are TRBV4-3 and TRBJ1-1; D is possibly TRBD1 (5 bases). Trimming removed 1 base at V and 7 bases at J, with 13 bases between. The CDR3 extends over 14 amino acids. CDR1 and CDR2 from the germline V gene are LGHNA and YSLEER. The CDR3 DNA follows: TGCGCCAGCAGCCAAGGGATTGGGGGGAATGAAGCTTTCTTT. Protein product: CASSQGIGGNEAFF.